This T cell receptor (beta chain) comes out of a study of blood T cell repertoires in COVID-19. Study-level background: Nucleic acid was either cDNA or gDNA, and it came from T cells, B-cell-depleted T cells, or PBMCs.

As originally analysed: Scientists estimated how many nucleated cells there were by amplifying reference gene primers. The table came from immunoSEQ multiplex PCR; TCRdb's copy has only in-frame clones and leaves some out. The V and J calls and clone size were taken over from that table, and D and trimming were inferred from the DNA. The table records about 20,000 clones, more than 80% of them present only once. Germline V gives CDR1 MNHEY, CDR2 SVGAGI. The CDR3 extends over 13 amino acids. Trimming pared 6 bases from V and 4 bases from J, leaving 12 bases between. This sequence originates from a human donor in a cohort sampled during active COVID-19. Source material: peripheral blood. The V call is TRBV6-5, the J call TRBJ1-1, with D possibly being TRBD1 (5 bases). CDR3 in amino acids: CASSGARGTEAFF. In DNA, the CDR3 is TGTGCCAGCAGCGGGGCGCGGGGCACTGAAGCTTTCTTT.